This TCR beta chain was obtained from a study of monozygotic twins with inflammatory bowel disease (dated by TCRdb to about 2019). About the full investigation: The full study comprised around 28 monozygotic twin pairs: nine German pairs (four IBD-concordant, five IBD-discordant) and 19 IBD-discordant Danish pairs. The search for disease-associated traits relied mainly on comparing, within discordant pairs, IBD patients with their genetically identical healthy co-twins. Each individual had, on average, about 151 000 unique TCRalpha sequences and 181 000 unique TCRbeta sequences available for analysis.

The CDR3 sequence holds 14 residues, the cysteine and phenylalanine included. The DNA sequence is not available. In the germline V gene (reference sequence), CDR1 corresponds to DFQATT and CDR2 to SNEGSKA. In the case of this clonotype: No cognate antigen has been identified for it.

Receptor amplification or capture employed 5' RACE. The input for every TCR library was approximately 3,500 ng of total RNA. For each sample, cDNA synthesis was carried out in eight separate reactions using SMARTScribe reverse transcriptase. During cDNA synthesis, template switching introduced unique molecular identifiers that contained a 6-nucleotide sample barcode. TCRalpha and TCRbeta cDNA was amplified in two nested PCRs of about 17 and 10 cycles, and bead purification was carried out after each PCR. Before amplification, the cDNA was both treated with uracil DNA-glycosylase and purified with the QIAquick PCR purification kit. The second PCR added Illumina TruSeq-compatible adapters along with sample-specific barcodes. Library quality and concentration were checked on TapeStation and Qubit, and libraries were pooled at 4.5 to 5.5 ng each. Sequencing of pooled libraries was carried out on an Illumina HiSeq2500 single-index Rapid Run using 2 x 100 bp reads and custom sequencing primers. The authors processed their data as follows. MiGEC version 1.2.6 was used for UMI-based consensus assembly to correct PCR and sequencing errors. V(D)J alignment, clonotype assembly and CDR3 extraction were performed with MiXCR version 2.1.1. Normalisation of gene usage, clonotype sharing and MAIT/NKT TCR abundance was achieved by analysing the top 1000, 10 000 and 20 000 clonotypes per sample. Diversity was computed as the inverse Simpson index with the vegan R package after downsampling to 27 000 UMIs. Paired Mann-Whitney U tests were applied to discordant twin pairs, and Benjamini-Hochberg correction was used for multiple testing. TCRdb reprocessed the sequencing reads and holds a single record per CDR3 protein sequence, with no DNA. The V and J calls shown here were made by TCRdb, not taken from the authors' results. The table held for this sample gives a few hundred thousand distinct CDR3 sequences. The ten largest clones represent less than 2% of the sample.

General findings and caveats noted by the study authors: No single strong signal or clonotype linked to IBD turned up in the results, so the idea that one exists was not supported. Concordant and discordant twins showed no difference in repertoire similarity, possibly because of limited statistical power. The analysis was unable to tell different T cell subtypes apart. Compared with healthy twins, IBD patients shared fewer clonotypes with other individuals, and the difference was most pronounced in patients with signs of disease activity. A decrease in TCRbeta repertoire diversity, as measured by inverse Simpson index, was observed in IBD patients compared with their healthy co-twins. Because patients received different immunosuppressive treatments, the repertoires may have picked up extra background noise and variability between individuals.

From each donor, a 2.5 ml peripheral blood sample was collected into PAXgene tubes and kept at -80 degrees C. Without T cell sorting, total RNA was isolated from whole blood using the PAXgene blood miRNA kit on an automated QIAcube. Peripheral blood from monozygotic twin pairs concordant or discordant for inflammatory bowel disease was subjected to deep TCRalpha and TCRbeta repertoire profiling with unique molecular barcoding. Smoking habits were recorded for all twin pairs, with individuals classified as current, former or never smokers. The sequenced sample was blood. The chain employs TRBV20-1 and TRBJ2-1; TCRdb gives TRBD2 as the D gene, but with no DNA this cannot be confirmed. This TCR was recovered from a human donor with ulcerative colitis or Crohn's disease, or a healthy co-twin of an affected twin (not recorded which). The CDR3 corresponds to CSASGGGPYNEQFF.